One T cell receptor beta chain is described in this entry. It has no known antigen specificity. The sample holds no much larger clone one base away, and base qualities are not on file. The identical CDR3 is also encoded by other nucleotide sequences in the sample. The V and J ends are trimmed by 5 bases and 3 bases, leaving 7 bases between them. Measured from the cysteine to the phenylalanine, the CDR3 is 12 residues long. Just the 36-base CDR3 DNA is kept, in frame starting at base 1. Based on the germline V gene (reference sequence), the CDR1 and CDR2 sequences are SEHNR and FQNEAQ. This entry belongs to a study of shared clonotypes between healthy human individuals (dated by TCRdb to the early 2020s). For context, the study as a whole: The cohort included three men and a couple of women between 18 and 49 years of age. For each donor, CD4 naive and CD4 memory were each given three plates, CD8 naive was given two plates, and CD8 memory was given one plate. To estimate repertoire size and how much clonotypes are shared between individuals, the study performed deep sequencing of blood TCR repertoires from roughly five healthy adults. Libraries were prepared and TCR repertoires were sequenced by different laboratories using diverse techniques, in order to increase sequencing depth and limit assay-specific biases. Leukapheresis yielded between about 0.85 and 9 billion PBMCs per donor. On the study overall, not on this receptor specifically: Naive subsets generally had larger estimated clonotype richness than memory subsets did. Because the study included a small number of donors, the genetic and exposure-history diversity represented was limited. When a few donors were compared, the shared fraction of clonotypes was roughly 4.8% for naive CD4, roughly 3.3% for naive CD8, 2.3% for memory CD4, and less than 0.5% for memory CD8. Even with the large sequencing depth, rarefaction of the sorted-subset datasets indicated that sequencing was incomplete. Compared with non-shared clonotypes, clonotypes shared by all four sorted-subset donors had higher generation probabilities. Pairwise subsampling indicated that sequencing depth was expected to affect the degree of clonotype sharing among donors. Sampling was restricted to blood, and TCR repertoires in tissues likely differ from the TCR repertoires found in blood.

Healthy HIV-negative adults with no recently reported acute infections or vaccinations were included as donors. Every donor was a Caucasian adult living in Nashville, Tennessee, USA. CD4+ T cells were enriched by magnetic negative selection, after which naive cells were positively selected on CD45RA and the negative fraction was taken as the memory subset. After blood collection by leukapheresis, PBMCs were isolated using Ficoll-Histopaque density gradient centrifugation and then cryopreserved in the vapor phase of liquid nitrogen. Purity and quantity of every magnetically sorted T cell population were checked by analytical flow cytometry. Genomic DNA was isolated from each sorted fraction and quantified by UV absorbance on a Nanodrop 2000c. TCR CDR3 regions were amplified from genomic DNA by multiplex PCR using the deep immunoSEQ assay. For each cell subset, the extracted genomic DNA was distributed evenly across all wells of several immunoSEQ 96-well plates, and each plate served as one replicate. For sorted subsets, 150 to 250 ng genomic DNA, equal to tens of thousands of T cell genomes, was loaded into each replicate PCR. Purified libraries were quantified with a Qubit 3.0 fluorometer, sized on a Bioanalyzer 2100, and re-quantified with the KAPA Library Quantification kit. A separate single-read 150-cycle Illumina NextSeq 550 flow cell was used to sequence each immunoSEQ 96-well plate. In the paper's pipeline: Because only junctional sequences without quality scores were contained in the immunoSEQ output, filtering matching that applied to full-length reads could not be performed. Sequences were annotated with PyIR, a Python wrapper for IgBLAST v1.9, using IMGT germline references to assign V/J genes and CDR3. Any read was removed if the V/J assignment was weak (E-value above 1e-6), the CDR3 was missing, or the read contained stop codons, out-of-frame junctions, or ambiguous translated residues. A V3J clonotype was defined by an identical inferred V gene, J gene, and CDR3 amino acid sequence. Percentage overlap between repertoires was calculated by dividing the number of shared unique clonotypes by the size of the smaller repertoire. Repertoire richness was assessed with RTK rarefaction, the Chao1 estimator, and Recon v2.1 estimates of unobserved clonotypes. Generation probabilities were computed with OLGA for all TCRbeta clonotypes obtained by the gDNA method from a handful of donors. The table comes from immuneACCESS by way of TCRdb, which keeps in-frame sequences with V and J called. Part of the clones is missing from these tables; in studies checked, under half for an unresolved V gene and the rest for unknown reasons. V and J calls and clone size follow that table, whereas D and trimming were derived from the DNA. This sample is represented by approximately 2,000,000 clones; around 90% of them were singletons. Of the sample, 0.37% falls within the top ten clones.

Rearrangement joined TRBV7-9 to TRBJ1-2; the D gene is not confidently resolved. The TCR originated in a man younger than 35 in good health. Some clones in this sample may be carry-over from other donors' samples. Sequenced input: naive CD4+ T cells from PBMCs. The intended sense of this specimen's cell subset or site label: CD45RA+ positively selected. The CDR3 protein: CASSPGDYGYTF. The nucleotide sequence reads TGTGCCAGCAGCCCTGGGGACTATGGCTACACCTTC. The CDR3, completed at both ends by the reference TRBV7-9 and TRBJ1-2 genes, gives the full variable domain DTGVSQNPRHKITKRGQNVTFRCDPISEHNRLYWYRQTLGQGPEFLTYFQNEAQLEKSRLLSDRFSAERPKGSFSTLEIQRTEQGDSAMYLCASSPGDYGYTFGSGTRLTVV.